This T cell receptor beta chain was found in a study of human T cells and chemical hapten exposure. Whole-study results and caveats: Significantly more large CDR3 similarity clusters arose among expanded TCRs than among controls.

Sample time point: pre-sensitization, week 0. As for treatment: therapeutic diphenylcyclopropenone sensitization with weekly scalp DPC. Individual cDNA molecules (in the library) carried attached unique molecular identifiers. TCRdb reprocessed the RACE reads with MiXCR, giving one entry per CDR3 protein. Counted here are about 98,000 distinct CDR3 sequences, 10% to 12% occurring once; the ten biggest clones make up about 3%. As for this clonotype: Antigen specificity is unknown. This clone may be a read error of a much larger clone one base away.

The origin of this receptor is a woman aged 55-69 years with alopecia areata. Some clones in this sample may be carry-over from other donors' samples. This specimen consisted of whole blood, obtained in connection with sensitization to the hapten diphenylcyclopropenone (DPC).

For the CDR3, the DNA is TGCGCCAGCGGGGGGACAGGGACTGGGACCAACGTCCTGACTTTC. Protein: CASGGTGTGTNVLTF. The chain recombines TRBV10-2 with TRBJ2-6; 9 bases line up with TRBD1. Germline V gives CDR1 WSHSY, CDR2 SAAADI. CDR3 size: 15 residues.